This entry is about one T cell receptor (beta chain). Its antigen remains unknown. The CDR3 length is 15 residues. V was trimmed by 0 bases and J by 3 bases, leaving 13 bases between them. CDR1 is SGDLS and CDR2 is YYNGEE in the germline V gene. RNA transcripts yielded amplified TCR beta CDR3 regions. The HTBI set primed first-round TCR CDR3 RT-PCR. MiXCR, applied by TCRdb to the multiplex PCR reads, yields one record per CDR3 protein. The sample includes 700,000 or so distinct CDR3 sequences, roughly 15% of them seen just once. These data come from a study of T cells in Graves' hyperthyroidism and ophthalmopathy. Study-level results: Separating ophthalmopathy from stable hyperthyroidism was achieved by a 13 V-J model.

Aged 18 to 65, the patients had hyperthyroidism that was newly diagnosed and had lasted under 2 months. Material: blood. The gene calls are TRBV9 and TRBJ2-7, with TRBD2 as a possible D gene (5 bases). The clonotype originates from a man aged 18 to 29 with Graves' hyperthyroidism. The CDR3 DNA is TGTGCCAGCAGCGTAGGAGGGATAGGTTTCTACGAGCAGTACTTC. Residues: CASSVGGIGFYEQYF. Combining the CDR3 with reference TRBV9 and TRBJ2-7 gives the whole variable domain DSGVTQTPKHLITATGQRVTLRCSPRSGDLSVYWYQQSLDQGLQFLIQYYNGEERAKGNILERFSAQQFPDLHSELNLSSLELGDSALYFCASSVGGIGFYEQYFGPGTRLTVT.